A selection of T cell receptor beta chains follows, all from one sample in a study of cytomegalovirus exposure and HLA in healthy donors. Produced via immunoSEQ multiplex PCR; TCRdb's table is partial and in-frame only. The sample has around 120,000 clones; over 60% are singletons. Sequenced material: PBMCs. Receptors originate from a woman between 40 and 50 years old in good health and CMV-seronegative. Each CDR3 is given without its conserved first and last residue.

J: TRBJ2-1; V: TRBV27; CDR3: ASSLYGGEQF
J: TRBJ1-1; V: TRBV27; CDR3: ASSFLPTGSLTEAF
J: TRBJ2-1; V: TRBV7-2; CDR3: ASSLAGLNNEQF
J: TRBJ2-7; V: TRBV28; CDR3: ASSLLAGGYY
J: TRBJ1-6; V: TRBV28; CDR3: ASNRDPNSPLH
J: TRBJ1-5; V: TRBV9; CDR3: ASSVAGQGSNQPQH
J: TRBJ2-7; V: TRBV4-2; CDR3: ASSQAESSTLEQY
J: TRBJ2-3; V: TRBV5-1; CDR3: ASSGPGLVTDTQY
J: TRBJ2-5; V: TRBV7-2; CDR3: ASSYGTAAGETQY
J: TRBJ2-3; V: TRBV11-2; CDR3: ASSLDPGFVSQY
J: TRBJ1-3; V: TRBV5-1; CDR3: ASSGNSGGNTIY
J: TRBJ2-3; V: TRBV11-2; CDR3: ASSQGASGTDTQY
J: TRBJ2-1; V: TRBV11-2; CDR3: ASKEGRNYNEQF
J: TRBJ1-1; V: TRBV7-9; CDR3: SSSYRDIEAF
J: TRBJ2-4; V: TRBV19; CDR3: ASSTAGQGVNSQY
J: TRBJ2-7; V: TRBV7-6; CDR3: ASSLGSGEQY
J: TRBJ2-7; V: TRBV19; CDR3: ASSIADEQY
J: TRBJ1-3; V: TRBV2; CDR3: ASSELEVRSGNTIY
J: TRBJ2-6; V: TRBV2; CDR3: ASSQGSGANGLT
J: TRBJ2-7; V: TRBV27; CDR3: ASSQFFARSSYEQY
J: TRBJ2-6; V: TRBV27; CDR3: ASTPGMVWGTGRSGANGLT
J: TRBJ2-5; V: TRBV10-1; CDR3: ASGDGEETQY
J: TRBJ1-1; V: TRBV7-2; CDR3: ASSYETREAF
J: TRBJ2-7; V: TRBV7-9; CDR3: SSSREYEQY
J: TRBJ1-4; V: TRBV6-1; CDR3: ASSQTRGELF
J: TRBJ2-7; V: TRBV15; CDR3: ATSRNLGTSGRNEQY
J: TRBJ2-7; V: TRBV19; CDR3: ASSSGQGVTYEQY
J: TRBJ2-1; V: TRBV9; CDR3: ASSVRGGNEQF
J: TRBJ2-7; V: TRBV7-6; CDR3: ASSLRGSYEQY
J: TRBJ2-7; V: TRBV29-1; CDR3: SVVRDTGSYEQY
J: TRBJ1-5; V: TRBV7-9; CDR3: ASSLQGRDQPQH
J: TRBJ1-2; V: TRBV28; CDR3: ASSFRGAYGYT
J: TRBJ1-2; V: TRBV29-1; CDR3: SVVTGTGGNGYT
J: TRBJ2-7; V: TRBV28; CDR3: ASTRGPHLRLGYEQY
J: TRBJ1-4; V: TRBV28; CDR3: ASSWPGTGQGELF
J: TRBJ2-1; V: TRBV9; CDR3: ASSAHGRTIWDEQF
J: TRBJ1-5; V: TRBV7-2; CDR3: ASSLGALQPQH
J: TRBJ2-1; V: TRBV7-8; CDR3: ASSRGRTTDNEQF
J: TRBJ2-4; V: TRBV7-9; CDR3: ASSLAGQGRDKNIQY
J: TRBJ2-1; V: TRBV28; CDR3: ASSLAGGPHEQF
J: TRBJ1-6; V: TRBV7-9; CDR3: ASSFWTGVPESSPLH
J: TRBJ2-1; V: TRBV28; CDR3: ASKFSGGNEQF
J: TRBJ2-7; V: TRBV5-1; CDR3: ASSLEVAGGSGEQY
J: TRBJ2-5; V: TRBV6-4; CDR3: ASSRGAGDLETQY
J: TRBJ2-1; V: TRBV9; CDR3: ASSVASGASYNEQF
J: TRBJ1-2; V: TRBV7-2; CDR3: ASSSYTGGYGYT
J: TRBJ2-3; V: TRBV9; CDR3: ASSYGASGSLTDTQY
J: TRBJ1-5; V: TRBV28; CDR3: ASSPTTGQRQPQH
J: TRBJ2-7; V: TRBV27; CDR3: ASSLYGRGRGRYEQY
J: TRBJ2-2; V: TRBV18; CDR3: ASSGTGNTGELF